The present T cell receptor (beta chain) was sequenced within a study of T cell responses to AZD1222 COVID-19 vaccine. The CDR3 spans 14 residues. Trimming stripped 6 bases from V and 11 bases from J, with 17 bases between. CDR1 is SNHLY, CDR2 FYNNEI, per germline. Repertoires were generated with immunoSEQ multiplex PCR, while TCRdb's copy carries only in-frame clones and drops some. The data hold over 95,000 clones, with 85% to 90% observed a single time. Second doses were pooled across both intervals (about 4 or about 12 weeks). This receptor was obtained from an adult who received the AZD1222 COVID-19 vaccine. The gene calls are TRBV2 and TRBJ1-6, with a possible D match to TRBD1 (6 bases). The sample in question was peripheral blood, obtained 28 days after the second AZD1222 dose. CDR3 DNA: TGTGCCAGCAGAGCACAGGGCAGCAGGGCACCCCTCCACTTT. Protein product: CASRAQGSRAPLHF.